This T cell receptor beta chain was obtained from a study of blood T cell repertoires in COVID-19. Study in general: The samples span acute and convalescent COVID-19 from the United States, Italy and Spain. Sources were T cells, B-cell-depleted T cells, or PBMCs; the material itself was cDNA or gDNA.

Only one count was recorded for this clone. Repertoires were generated with immunoSEQ multiplex PCR, while TCRdb's copy carries only in-frame clones and drops some. Of approximately 19,000 clones listed, more than 70% are singletons. CDR1 is MGHRA, CDR2 YSYEKL, per germline. Trimming took off 0 bases at V and 7 bases at J, with 12 bases between the two ends. The CDR3 is 15 residues long. Sequenced material: peripheral blood. The chain couples TRBV4-1 to TRBJ2-2; D unresolved. This clonotype originated in a human donor in a cohort sampled during active COVID-19. In DNA form, the CDR3 reads TGCGCCAGCAGCCAAGATACTACTAATGGCGGGGAGCTGTTTTTT. Amino acids: CASSQDTTNGGELFF.